This paragraph reports one T cell receptor beta chain. The target antigen is unknown. The source of the sample is a study of CD8 T cells in Susac syndrome. RNA in amounts of about 0.5 to 1 ug was reverse transcribed with random hexamers. It was immunoSEQ multiplex PCR that amplified TCR beta CDR3 across 54 Vbeta and 13 Jbeta. MiXCR, run by TCRdb on the immunoSEQ multiplex PCR reads, gives a single entry per CDR3 protein. The data show some 120,000 distinct CDR3 sequences, with roughly 94% seen just once and about 0.13% held by the top ten. Sequencing of TCR beta was performed on blood CD8+ and CD4+ T cells. Multiple sclerosis controls were treatment-naive patients with stable or active relapsing-remitting disease. Germline-derived CDR1 and CDR2 are MNHEY and SVGAGI. Between the trimmed V and J ends, which lost 2 bases and 0 bases, there was a span of 2 bases. The length of the CDR3 is 13 residues. Study-wide results and limits: Only a relatively small number of individuals were included in the TCR sequencing and HLA analysis.

This sequence joins TRBV6-5 and TRBJ1-5; D uncertain. Material for sequencing was CD4+ T cells from PBMCs. This sequence was found in a human donor with multiple sclerosis. CDR3 bases: TGTGCCAGCAGTTACACTAGCAATCAGCCCCAGCATTTT. As protein: CASSYTSNQPQHF.